The text below deals with one T cell receptor beta chain. This CDR3 comprises 15 residues. Looked up from germline, CDR1 is SEHNR and CDR2 is FQNEAQ (reference sequence). With V trimmed by 6 bases and J by 2 bases, 7 bases remained unmatched. As handled by the study authors: Reference gene primers were amplified, and this amplification served to estimate nucleated cell counts. TCRdb's table, derived via immunoSEQ multiplex PCR, lists solely in-frame clones and lacks some. The D gene and trimming were derived from the DNA, and the V and J assignments and clone size from that table. The sample holds around 150,000 clones; approximately 80% are singletons and the top ten take 22%. These data originate in a study of blood T cell repertoires in COVID-19. Study-wide background: COVID-19 samples collected from the United States, Italy and Spain covered acute and convalescent phases. T cells, B-cell-depleted T cells, or PBMCs provided the cDNA or gDNA that served as material.

The chain links TRBV7-9 to TRBJ2-7; 10 bases fit TRBD2. The sequence derives from a woman aged 80 or over with acute or convalescent COVID-19. Sequences were obtained from peripheral blood. CDR3 sequence: CASRTVAGGTYEQYF. The CDR3 nucleotides read TGTGCCAGCAGGACAGTAGCGGGAGGCACCTACGAGCAGTACTTC.